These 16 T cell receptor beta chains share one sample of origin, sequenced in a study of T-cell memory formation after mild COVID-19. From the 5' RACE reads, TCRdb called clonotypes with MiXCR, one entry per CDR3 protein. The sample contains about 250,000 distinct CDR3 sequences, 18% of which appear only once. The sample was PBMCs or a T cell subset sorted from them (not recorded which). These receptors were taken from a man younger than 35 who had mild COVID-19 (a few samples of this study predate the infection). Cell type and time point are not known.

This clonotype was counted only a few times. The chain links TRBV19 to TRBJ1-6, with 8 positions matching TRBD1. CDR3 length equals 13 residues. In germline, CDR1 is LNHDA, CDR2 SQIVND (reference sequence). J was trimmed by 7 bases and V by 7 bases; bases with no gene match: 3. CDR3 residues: CASKGQENSPLHF. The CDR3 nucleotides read TGTGCCAGTAAGGGACAGGAGAATTCACCCCTCCACTTT. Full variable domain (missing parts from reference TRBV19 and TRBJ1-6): DGGITQSPKYLFRKEGQNVTLSCEQNLNHDAMYWYRQDPGQGLRLIYYSQIVNDFQKGDIAEGYSVSREKKESFPLTVTSAQKNPTAFYLCASKGQENSPLHFGNGTRLTVT.

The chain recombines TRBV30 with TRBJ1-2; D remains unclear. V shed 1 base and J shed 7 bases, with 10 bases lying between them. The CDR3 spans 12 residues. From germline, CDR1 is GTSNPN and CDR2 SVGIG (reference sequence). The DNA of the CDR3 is TGTGCCTGGAGTGAGAGGAGGCTTGGCTACACCTTC. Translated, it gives CAWSERRLGYTF.

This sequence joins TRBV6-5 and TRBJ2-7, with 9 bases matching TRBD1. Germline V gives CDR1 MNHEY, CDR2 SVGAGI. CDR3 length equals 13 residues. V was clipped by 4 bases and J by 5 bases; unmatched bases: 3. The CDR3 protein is CASSLGQGNEQYV. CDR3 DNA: TGTGCCAGCAGTTTAGGACAGGGGAACGAGCAGTACGTC.

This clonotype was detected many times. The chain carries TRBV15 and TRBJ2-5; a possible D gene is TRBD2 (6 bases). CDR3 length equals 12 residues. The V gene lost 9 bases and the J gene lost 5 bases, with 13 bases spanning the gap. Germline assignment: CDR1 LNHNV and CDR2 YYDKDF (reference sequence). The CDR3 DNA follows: TGTGCCACTAGGAGGGGTGGGGAGACCCAGTACTTC. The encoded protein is CATRRGGETQYF.

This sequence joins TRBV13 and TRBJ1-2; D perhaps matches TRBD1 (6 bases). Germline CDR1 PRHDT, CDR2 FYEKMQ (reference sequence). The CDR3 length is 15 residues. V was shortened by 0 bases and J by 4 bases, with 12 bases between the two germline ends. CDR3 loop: CASSLGMTGSYGYTF. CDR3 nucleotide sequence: TGTGCCAGCAGCTTAGGGATGACAGGCTCCTATGGCTACACCTTC.

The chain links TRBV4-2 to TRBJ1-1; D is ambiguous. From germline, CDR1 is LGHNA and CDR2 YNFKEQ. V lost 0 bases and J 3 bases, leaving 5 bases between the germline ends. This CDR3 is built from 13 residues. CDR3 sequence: CASSQEGYTEAFF. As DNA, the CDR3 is TGTGCCAGCAGCCAAGAGGGATACACTGAAGCTTTCTTT.

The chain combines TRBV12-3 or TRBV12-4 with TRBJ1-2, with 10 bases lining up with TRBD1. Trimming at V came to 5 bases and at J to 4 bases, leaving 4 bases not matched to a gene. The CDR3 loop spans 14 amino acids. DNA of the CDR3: TGTGCCAGCAGTCGGGGGGACAGGGGCTATGGCTACACCTTC. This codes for CASSRGDRGYGYTF.

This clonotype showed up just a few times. CDR3 amino acids: CASSARGAYEQYV. In nucleotides, the CDR3 is TGTGCCAGCAGTGCGCGGGGGGCCTACGAGCAGTACGTC. J is TRBJ2-7 and V is TRBV27, with TRBD2 matching 8 bases. The germline V gene encodes CDR1 MNHEY and CDR2 SMNVEV (reference sequence). The CDR3 has 13 amino acids. Unmatched junction bases numbered 2, after V lost 5 bases and J lost 2 bases.

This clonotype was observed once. In DNA, the CDR3 is TGTGCTAGTGCCCTCAGCGGGGCCTACGAGCAGTACTTC. This codes for CASALSGAYEQYF. The J gene is TRBJ2-7, the V gene TRBV12-5; TRBD2 aligns across 7 bases. CDR3 length: 13 residues. With 7 bases clipped from V and 2 bases from J, the junction kept 5 bases outside the gene matches. Germline V lookup: CDR1 LGHNT, CDR2 FRNRAP.

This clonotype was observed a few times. This CDR3 is CASSYPDGEYYGYTF. As DNA, the CDR3 is TGTGCCAGCAGTTACCCGGACGGAGAATACTATGGCTACACCTTC. This chain joins TRBV6-2 or TRBV6-3 and TRBJ1-2, with D unclear. V lost 2 bases and J lost 3, with 13 bases in between. Germline loops: CDR1 MNHEY, CDR2 SVGEGT. The CDR3 runs to 15 residues.

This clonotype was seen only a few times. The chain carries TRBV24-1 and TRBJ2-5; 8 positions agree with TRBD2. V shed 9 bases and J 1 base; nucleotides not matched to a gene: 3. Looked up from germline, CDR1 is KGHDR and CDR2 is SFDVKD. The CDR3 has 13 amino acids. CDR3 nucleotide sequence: TGTGCCACCGGAAGCGGGGGCCAAGAGACCCAGTACTTC. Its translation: CATGSGGQETQYF.

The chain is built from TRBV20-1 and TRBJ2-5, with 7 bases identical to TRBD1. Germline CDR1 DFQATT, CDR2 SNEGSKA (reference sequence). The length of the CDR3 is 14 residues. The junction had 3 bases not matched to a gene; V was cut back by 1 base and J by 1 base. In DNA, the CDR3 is TGCAGTGCTAGAGGGGGACAGCTCCAAGAGACCCAGTACTTC. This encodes CSARGGQLQETQYF.

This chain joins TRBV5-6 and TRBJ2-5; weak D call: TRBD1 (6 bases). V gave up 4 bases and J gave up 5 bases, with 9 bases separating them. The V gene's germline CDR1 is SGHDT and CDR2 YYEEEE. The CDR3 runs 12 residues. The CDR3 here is CASSLGHETQYF. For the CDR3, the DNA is TGTGCCAGCAGCCTGGGACACGAGACCCAGTACTTC.

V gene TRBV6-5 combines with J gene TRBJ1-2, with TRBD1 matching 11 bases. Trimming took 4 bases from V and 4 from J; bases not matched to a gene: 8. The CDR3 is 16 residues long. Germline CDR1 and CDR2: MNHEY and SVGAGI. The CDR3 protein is CASSSPGQGVAYGYTF. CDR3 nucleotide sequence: TGTGCCAGCAGTTCACCGGGACAGGGGGTTGCCTATGGCTACACCTTC.

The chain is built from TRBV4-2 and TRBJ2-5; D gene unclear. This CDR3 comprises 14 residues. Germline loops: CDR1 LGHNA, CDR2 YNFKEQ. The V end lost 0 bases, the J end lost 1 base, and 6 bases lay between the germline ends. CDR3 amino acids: CASSQERVQETQYF. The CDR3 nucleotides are TGTGCCAGCAGCCAAGAGAGAGTCCAAGAGACCCAGTACTTC.

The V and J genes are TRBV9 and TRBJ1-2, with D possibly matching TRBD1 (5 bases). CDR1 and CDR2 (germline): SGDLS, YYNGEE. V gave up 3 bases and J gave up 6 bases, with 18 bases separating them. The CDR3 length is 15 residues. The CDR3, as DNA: TGTGCCAGCAGCGGGATCCGGCGGGCCAGGGATGGCTACACCTTC. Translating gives CASSGIRRARDGYTF.